This entry concerns a single TCR beta chain. In the authors' methods: Amplification from reference gene primers served as the basis for estimated nucleated cell counts. Using immunoSEQ multiplex PCR, the repertoire was profiled, and TCRdb retains in-frame clones only, with some absent. That table gives V, J and clone size, and the DNA gave D and trimming. This table has 150,000 to 200,000 clones, 65% to 85% appearing once. The source of the sample is a study of blood T cell repertoires in COVID-19. Study as a whole: PBMCs, B-cell-depleted T cells, or T cells were the source of the cDNA or gDNA that made up the material.

Recovered Cohort 3 donors showed two negative PCRs, clearance, or symptom resolution. This CDR3 contains 16 residues. Germline lookup yields CDR1 SEHNR and CDR2 FQNEAQ (reference sequence). Trimming removed 5 bases at V and 5 bases at J, with 21 bases between. The TCR originated in an older woman who had recovered from COVID-19. Sequencing was performed on PBMCs or T cells enriched from blood (not recorded which). The chain recombines TRBV7-9 with TRBJ1-2, with D perhaps TRBD1 (6 bases). The CDR3, as DNA: TGTGCCAGCAGCCGACCCCCTACAGGGAGACTGTATGGCTACACCTTC. Its translation is CASSRPPTGRLYGYTF.